The 14 T cell receptor beta chains below come from one sample, sequenced in a study of T cell clonality in common variable immunodeficiency. Study results and limitations: Common variable immunodeficiency TCR beta sequences reportedly had fewer deletions and N-nucleotide insertions.

These receptors are not linked to any known antigen. The repertoire was sequenced with immunoSEQ multiplex PCR; TCRdb's copy has only in-frame clones and lacks some. The sample yields just over 15,000 clones, without any singletons. The sample was peripheral blood mononuclear cells. Receptor source: a human donor with common variable immunodeficiency.

This clone turned up a few times. The sequence runs out 3 residues before the end of the CDR3; the remainder is reconstructed from the germline J gene. The chain couples TRBV18 to TRBJ2-1, with 9 nucleotides matching TRBD2. This CDR3 comprises 15 residues. Trimming removed 6 bases from V and 4 bases from J; junction bases left unmatched: 7. Germline V gene lookup returns CDR1 KGHSH and CDR2 LQKENI. This CDR3 reads CASSLRTSDYNEQFF. CDR3 bases read: TGTGCCAGCTCCCTCAGGACTAGCGATTACAATGAG.

This clone was detected ten times or more. At one end, the junction sequence differs from germline, possibly due to a read error. The read ends 3 residues early relative to the CDR3; the germline J gene fills the gap. This chain connects TRBV4-2 to TRBJ2-7, with D perhaps TRBD2 (6 bases). The CDR3 is 16 residues long. Germline CDR1 and CDR2: LGHNA and YNFKEQ. CDR3 bases read: TGCGCCAGCAGCCAGGGACCCGGGACTCCCTCCTACGAG. It yields the protein CASSQGPGTPSYE. The whole CDR3 protein reads CASSQGPGTPSYEQYF.

By frequency in the sample, this clone is medium-sized (0.01 to 0.1%). The read stops 3 residues short of the end of the CDR3; the missing end is completed from the germline J gene. This chain joins TRBV5-1 and TRBJ2-3; D call uncertain. Looked up from germline, CDR1 is SGHRS and CDR2 is YFSETQ. This CDR3 has 13 residues. The germline V and J ends were trimmed by 2 bases and 3 bases, with 7 bases remaining between them. The DNA read from the CDR3 is TGCGCCAGCAGCTTAGGTAAAACAGATACG. Its translation: CASSLGKTDT. The entire CDR3 protein is CASSLGKTDTQYF.

CDR3 residues: CASSPSRQITDTQYF. CDR3 DNA, as far as it was read: TGTGCCAGCAGCCCATCTAGACAGATCACAGATACG. This chain connects TRBV7-9 to TRBJ2-3; tentatively, D is TRBD1 (5 bases). Read sequence stops 3 residues before the CDR3 end, and the germline J gene provides the missing end. This CDR3 has 15 amino acids. V lost 5 bases, J lost 2 bases, and 14 bases lay in between. Germline lookup yields CDR1 SEHNR and CDR2 FQNEAQ (reference sequence). Together with reference TRBV7-9 and TRBJ2-3, the CDR3 gives the full variable domain: DTGVSQNPRHKITKRGQNVTFRCDPISEHNRLYWYRQTLGQGPEFLTYFQNEAQLEKSRLLSDRFSAERPKGSFSTLEIQRTEQGDSAMYLCASSPSRQITDTQYFGPGTRLTVL.

Many counts were recorded for this clone. The sequenced fragment ends 3 residues before the CDR3 boundary, so the rest is inferred from the germline J gene. This chain connects TRBV4-1 to TRBJ2-7, with 13 bases lining up with TRBD2. The germline V gene encodes CDR1 MGHRA and CDR2 YSYEKL. This CDR3 has 18 residues. J lost 4 bases, V lost 1 base, and 10 bases had no gene match. The CDR3 spells CASSQGTSGGGYKYEQYF. The DNA read from the CDR3 is TGCGCCAGCAGCCAAGGGACTAGCGGGGGTGGGTATAAGTACGAG.

This clone was seen only a few times. From the germline J gene comes the end of the CDR3, since the read stops 3 residues before it. The chain is built from TRBV19 and TRBJ2-1; the match to TRBD2 covers 12 bases. V dropped 0 bases and J dropped 6; count of bases not matched to a gene: 6. The germline V gene has CDR1 LNHDA and CDR2 SQIVND (reference sequence). The CDR3 runs 17 residues. CDR3 region: CASSIDLGLAGLNEQFF. The CDR3 bases that were read are TGTGCCAGTAGTATAGATCTGGGACTAGCGGGCCTCAATGAG.

This clone ranks as medium-sized. The read falls 3 residues short of the CDR3 end, and the missing part is taken from the germline J gene. The V and J genes are TRBV5-1 and TRBJ2-7, with D possibly being TRBD2 (5 bases). Germline loops: CDR1 SGHRS, CDR2 YFSETQ. The germline V and J ends were trimmed by 4 bases and 5 bases, with 10 bases remaining between them. The CDR3 covers 12 residues. CDR3 DNA, as far as it was read: TGCGCCAGCAGCGGAACAGCGGACGAG. Amino acids: CASSGTADE. The entire CDR3 protein is CASSGTADEQYF. The whole variable domain, filled in from reference TRBV5-1 and TRBJ2-7, reads KAGVTQTPRYLIKTRGQQVTLSCSPISGHRSVSWYQQTPGQGLQFLFEYFSETQRNKGNFPGRFSGRQFSNSRSEMNVSTLELGDSALYLCASSGTADEQYFGPGTRLTVT.

Turning to this clone: Coverage ceases 3 residues before the CDR3 finishes, and the germline J gene fills in the end. This rearrangement joins TRBV5-4 to TRBJ2-7; 7 bases map to TRBD2. After removal of 2 bases from V and 0 bases from J, the junction contained 2 bases not matched to a gene. From germline, CDR1 is SGHNT and CDR2 YYREEE (reference sequence). The CDR3 runs 14 residues. The DNA read from the CDR3 is TGTGCCAGCAGCTTCGGGGGGAACTCCTACGAG. This translates into CASSFGGNSYE. The CDR3 in full is CASSFGGNSYEQYF.

Notes on this clone: The read stops 3 residues short of the end of the CDR3; the missing end is completed from the germline J gene. V and J are TRBV19 and TRBJ2-1; perhaps D is TRBD1 or TRBD2 (6 bases each). This CDR3 is built from 14 residues. In germline, CDR1 is LNHDA, CDR2 SQIVND (reference sequence). Trimming stripped 3 bases from V and 3 bases from J, with 9 bases between. Here the CDR3 reads CASSIGGGYNEQFF. Incomplete CDR3 DNA: TGTGCCAGTAGTATCGGAGGGGGCTACAATGAG.

Comment on this clone: Read data end 3 residues before the CDR3 end; the end is taken from the germline J gene. The J gene is TRBJ2-3, the V gene TRBV7-3; D uncertain. The CDR3 is 16 residues long. V was clipped by 5 bases and J by 4 bases, with 19 bases between them. CDR1 and CDR2 (germline): SGHTA, FQGTGA. CDR3 DNA, as far as it was read: TGTGCCAGCAGCCCATTGGGTAGCTCCGGCCCAGATACG. Translation gives CASSPLGSSGPDT. In full, the CDR3 is CASSPLGSSGPDTQYF.

In this sample, this clone turned up many times. The read finishes 3 residues shy of the CDR3 end, and the germline J gene is used to complete it. The chain combines TRBV5-5 with TRBJ1-4; 8 nucleotides line up with TRBD1. This CDR3 contains 14 residues. Germline V gene lookup returns CDR1 SGHKS and CDR2 YYEKEE (reference sequence). With 4 bases clipped from V and 8 bases from J, the junction kept 7 bases outside the gene matches. The covered CDR3 bases are TGTGCCAGCAGCCGGACAGGGATAGAGGAAAAA. Residues: CASSRTGIEEK. The whole CDR3 sequence reads CASSRTGIEEKLFF.

As for this clone: The read finishes 3 residues shy of the CDR3 end, and the germline J gene is used to complete it. The V and J genes are TRBV7-9 and TRBJ1-1; TRBD1 is a possible D gene (6 bases). The length of the CDR3 is 13 residues. Germline CDR1 reads SEHNR; CDR2 reads FQNEAQ (reference sequence). The CDR3 reads CASSLGQDLEAFF. The covered CDR3 bases are TGTGCCAGCAGCTTAGGACAGGATCTAGAA.

This clone was seen more than once but under ten times. Sequencing ends 3 residues short of the CDR3 end; the germline J gene provides the rest. This rearrangement joins TRBV19 to TRBJ1-1, with unresolved D. Deletions cut 2 bases from V and 0 bases from J, with 13 bases between. Germline V gene lookup returns CDR1 LNHDA and CDR2 SQIVND (reference sequence). This CDR3 comprises 16 residues. CDR3 loop: CASSITATIVNTEAFF. The sequenced CDR3 bases are TGTGCCAGTAGTATAACAGCGACTATCGTGAACACTGAA.

About this clone itself: With the read ending 3 residues before the CDR3 end, the germline J gene is used to fill in that end. This sequence joins TRBV18 and TRBJ2-1; 13 nucleotides agree with TRBD2. CDR3 length equals 16 residues. The germline V gene has CDR1 KGHSH and CDR2 LQKENI. After removal of 3 bases from V and 7 bases from J, the junction contained 6 bases not matched to a gene. The part of the CDR3 DNA that was read is TGTGCCAGCTCACCGGACACTAGCGGGAGGGGGAATGAG. This translates into CASSPDTSGRGNE. The full CDR3 reads CASSPDTSGRGNEQFF.